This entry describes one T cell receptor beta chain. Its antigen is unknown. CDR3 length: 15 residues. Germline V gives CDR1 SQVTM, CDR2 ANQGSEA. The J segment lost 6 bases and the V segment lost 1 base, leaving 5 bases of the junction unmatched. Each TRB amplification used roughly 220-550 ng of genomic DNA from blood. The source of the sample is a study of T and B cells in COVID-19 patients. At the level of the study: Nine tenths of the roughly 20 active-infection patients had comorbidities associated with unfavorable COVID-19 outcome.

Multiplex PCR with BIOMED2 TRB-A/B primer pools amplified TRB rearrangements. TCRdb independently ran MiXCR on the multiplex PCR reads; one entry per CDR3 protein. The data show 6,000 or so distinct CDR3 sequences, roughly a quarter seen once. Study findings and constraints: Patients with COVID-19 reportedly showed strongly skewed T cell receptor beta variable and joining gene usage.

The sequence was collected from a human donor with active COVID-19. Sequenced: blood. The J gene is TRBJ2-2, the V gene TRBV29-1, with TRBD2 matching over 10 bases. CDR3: CSVEGLAGEPGELFF. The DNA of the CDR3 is TGCAGCGTTGAAGGCCTAGCGGGGGAACCCGGGGAGCTGTTTTTT.